These T cell receptor beta chains were read from a single sample in a study of T-cell memory formation after mild COVID-19. TCRdb reanalysed the 5' RACE reads using MiXCR and keeps one entry per CDR3 protein. The sample lists 350,000 to 450,000 distinct CDR3 sequences; around 20% were seen once. The specimen was PBMCs or a T cell subset sorted from them (not recorded which). All receptors derive from an adult woman who had mild COVID-19 (a few samples of this study predate the infection). Cell type and time point are not known. The conserved cysteine and the conserved F or W are not part of the CDR3 here.

J: TRBJ2-1
V: TRBV12-3/TRBV12-4
CDR3: ASSLALSSGSSSYNEQF

J: TRBJ1-2
V: TRBV20-1
CDR3: SARDRGRGYT

J: TRBJ2-2
V: TRBV6-5
CDR3: ASSYREYNTGELF

J: TRBJ2-5
V: TRBV6-5
CDR3: ASSYSNRGTQY

J: TRBJ2-1
V: TRBV4-3
CDR3: ASSQDKLGRGFEQF

J: TRBJ2-5
V: TRBV4-1
CDR3: ASSQMTGVFVLETQY

J: TRBJ2-1
V: TRBV20-1
CDR3: SASVGGNEQF

J: TRBJ2-3
V: TRBV7-6
CDR3: ASSLLGGPVGDTQY

J: TRBJ1-1
V: TRBV5-1
CDR3: ASSEGGQGSSVAF

J: TRBJ1-1
V: TRBV4-1
CDR3: ASSHSPEMNTEAF

J: TRBJ1-1
V: TRBV29-1
CDR3: SVGETGHVEAF

J: TRBJ2-3
V: TRBV7-2
CDR3: ASSLWAGVSSTDTQY

J: TRBJ2-5
V: TRBV4-3
CDR3: ASSQEVSETQY

J: TRBJ1-2
V: TRBV29-1
CDR3: SVEGTGAQGYYGYT

J: TRBJ1-2
V: TRBV3-1
CDR3: ASSQSDVGGYT